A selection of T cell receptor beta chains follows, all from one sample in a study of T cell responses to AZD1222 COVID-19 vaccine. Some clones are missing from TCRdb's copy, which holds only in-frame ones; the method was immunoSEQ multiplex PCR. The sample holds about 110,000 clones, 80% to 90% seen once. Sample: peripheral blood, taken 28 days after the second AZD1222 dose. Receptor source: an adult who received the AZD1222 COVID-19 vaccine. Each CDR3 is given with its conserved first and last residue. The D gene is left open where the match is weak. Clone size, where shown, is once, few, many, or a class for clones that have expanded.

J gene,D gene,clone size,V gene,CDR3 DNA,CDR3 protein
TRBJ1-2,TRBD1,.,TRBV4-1,TGCGCCAGCAGCAGCCCGGACAGGCTCTTCTATGGCTACACCTTC,CASSSPDRLFYGYTF
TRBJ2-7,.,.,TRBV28,TGTGCCAGCAGTTTACAGACGGCCGCATCCTACGAGCAGTACTTC,CASSLQTAASYEQYF
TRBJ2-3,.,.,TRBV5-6,TGTGCCAGCAGCTTGGACCGCCCAGATACGCAGTATTTT,CASSLDRPDTQYF
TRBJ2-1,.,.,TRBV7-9,TGTGCCAGTAGTTATAGTACCTACAATGAGCAGTTCTTC,CASSYSTYNEQFF
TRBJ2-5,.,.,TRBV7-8,TGTGCCAGCAGCCTCCAGAATCTCCAAGAGACCCAGTACTTC,CASSLQNLQETQYF
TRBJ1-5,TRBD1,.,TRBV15,TGTGCCACCAGCAGAGGACAGGGCTCTCAGCCCCAGCATTTT,CATSRGQGSQPQHF
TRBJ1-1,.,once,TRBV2,TGTGCCACGGTTGGAGGGGGGTCTGAAGCTTTCTTT,CATVGGGSEAFF
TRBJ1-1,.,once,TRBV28,TGTGCCAGCAGTCTCCGGGCCGAGAGCACTGAAGCTTTCTTT,CASSLRAESTEAFF
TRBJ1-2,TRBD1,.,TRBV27,TGTGCCAGCAGTTCCCTACAGGGGAATGAATATGGCTACACCTTC,CASSSLQGNEYGYTF
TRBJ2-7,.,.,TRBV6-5,TGTGCCAGCAGTTACAGCCACAGCTTAATCTACGAGCAGTACTTC,CASSYSHSLIYEQYF
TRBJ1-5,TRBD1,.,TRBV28,TGTGCCAGCAGTTCCAGACAGGGGCGCAATCAGCCCCAGCATTTT,CASSSRQGRNQPQHF
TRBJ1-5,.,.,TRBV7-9,TGTGCCAGCAGCTTGAGTACGGGCAATCAGCCCCAGCATTTT,CASSLSTGNQPQHF
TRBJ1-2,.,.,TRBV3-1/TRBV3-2,TGTGCCAGCAGCATACAGGGAGGTAGGCACTATGGCTACACCTTC,CASSIQGGRHYGYTF
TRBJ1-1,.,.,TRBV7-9,TGTGCCAGCAGTTTACCATCGAACACTGAAGCTTTCTTT,CASSLPSNTEAFF
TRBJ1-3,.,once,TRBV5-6,TGTGCCAGCAGCTTGGAATTTTCGGGAAACACCATATATTTT,CASSLEFSGNTIYF
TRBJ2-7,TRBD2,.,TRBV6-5,TGTGCCACCGAGGGCGGGGGGTTTTCGGAGCAGTACTTC,CATEGGGFSEQYF
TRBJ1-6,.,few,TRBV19,TGTGCCAGTAGTATAGGTGAAGAGAATTCACCCCTCCACTTT,CASSIGEENSPLHF
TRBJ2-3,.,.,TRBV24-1,TGTGCCACAGGGGGAGATCCCACAGATACGCAGTATTTT,CATGGDPTDTQYF
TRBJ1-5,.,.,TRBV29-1,TGCAGCGTAGTAGGGGTGGACCTAAATCAGCCCCAGCATTTT,CSVVGVDLNQPQHF
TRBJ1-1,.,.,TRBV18,TGTGCCAGCTCACCCGGACTCCTGAACACTGAAGCTTTCTTT,CASSPGLLNTEAFF
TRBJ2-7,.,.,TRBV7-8,TGTGCCAGCAGCTTAGCGACGGCATCCAGCCTACCCCCCTACGAGCAGTACTTC,CASSLATASSLPPYEQYF
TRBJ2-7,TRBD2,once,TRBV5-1,TGCGCCAGCAGCTTGGTGGCTAGCGGGGGGGCCTACGAGCAGTACTTC,CASSLVASGGAYEQYF
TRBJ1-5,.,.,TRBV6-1,TGTGCCAGCAGTGAACCGGGGCTCGGCAGCAATCAGCCCCAGCATTTT,CASSEPGLGSNQPQHF
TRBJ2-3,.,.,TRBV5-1,TGCGCCAGCAGCTGGAAAGGACCTGGCACAGATACGCAGTATTTT,CASSWKGPGTDTQYF